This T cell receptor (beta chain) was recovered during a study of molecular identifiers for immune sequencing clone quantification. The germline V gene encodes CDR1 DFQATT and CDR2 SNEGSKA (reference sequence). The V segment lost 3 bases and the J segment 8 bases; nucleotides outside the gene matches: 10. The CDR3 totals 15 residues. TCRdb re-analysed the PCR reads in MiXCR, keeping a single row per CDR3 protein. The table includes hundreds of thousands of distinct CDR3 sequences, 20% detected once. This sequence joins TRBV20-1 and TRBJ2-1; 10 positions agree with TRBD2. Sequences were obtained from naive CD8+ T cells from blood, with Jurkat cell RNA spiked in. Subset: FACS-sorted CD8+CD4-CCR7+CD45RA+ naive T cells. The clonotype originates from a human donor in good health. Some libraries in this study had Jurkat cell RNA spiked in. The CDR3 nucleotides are TGCAGTGCTAGGGACGCCAGCGGGGGGGGGTATGAGCAGTTCTTC. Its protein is CSARDASGGGYEQFF.